This entry lists 24 T cell receptor beta chains sequenced from one sample in a study of Ad26.COV2.S vaccination and SARS-CoV-2 variants. Treatment specified: some 19 received Ad26.COV2.S at low or high dose, single or two shots; about 5 received placebo; per-sample allocation not given. Sampling occurred on day 63 after the first vaccine or placebo injection. Repertoires were generated with immunoSEQ multiplex PCR, while TCRdb's copy carries only in-frame clones and drops some. Of about 680,000 clones listed, approximately 88% were seen once; the top ten hold about 1.5%. The sequencing here drew on peripheral blood, taken in a trial of Ad26.COV2.S vaccine versus placebo. The source of these receptors is a person between 18 and 59 years old who received the Ad26.COV2.S COVID-19 vaccine or a placebo.

This clone was counted once. V gene TRBV10-3 combines with J gene TRBJ2-1; perhaps D is TRBD1 or TRBD2 (5 bases each). Germline assignment: CDR1 ENHRY and CDR2 SYGVKD. With 6 bases removed from V and 5 bases from J, the gap between germline ends came to 11 bases. CDR3 length equals 13 residues. The DNA of the CDR3 is TGTGCCATCAGGGGGGTTCCGGACAATGAGCAGTTCTTC. Amino acids: CAIRGVPDNEQFF.

The genes are TRBV9 and TRBJ1-6, with D possibly TRBD1 on 5 matching bases. V lost 7 bases and J lost 8, with 16 bases in between. Looked up from germline, CDR1 is SGDLS and CDR2 is YYNGEE. This CDR3 contains 14 residues. CDR3 DNA: TGTGCCAGCTCCCGGCGGGGGGTTTATTCACCCCTCCACTTT. As protein: CASSRRGVYSPLHF.

The chain links TRBV4-1 to TRBJ1-1; 12 bases agree with TRBD1. The CDR3 is made up of 16 amino acids. V shed 1 base and J 5 bases; nucleotides not matched to a gene: 5. From germline, CDR1 is MGHRA and CDR2 YSYEKL. The CDR3 region is CASSQGGQGADTEAFF. Written as DNA, the CDR3 is TGCGCCAGCAGCCAAGGGGGACAGGGGGCGGATACTGAAGCTTTCTTT.

The chain is built from TRBV20-1 and TRBJ2-1; 10 positions agree with TRBD2. CDR3 length: 15 amino acids. V shed 3 bases and J 5 bases; nucleotides not matched to a gene: 7. Germline CDR1 DFQATT, CDR2 SNEGSKA (reference sequence). The CDR3 loop reads CSASTGLAPDNEQFF. The CDR3 bases are TGCAGTGCTAGTACGGGACTAGCGCCGGACAATGAGCAGTTCTTC.

Note on this clone: Other DNA sequences of this sample code for an identical CDR3. The chain is built from TRBV5-1 and TRBJ1-3; no firm D call. This CDR3 is built from 14 residues. V lost 0 bases to trimming and J lost 1 base, with 5 bases between them. CDR1 and CDR2 (germline): SGHRS, YFSETQ. The CDR3 region has the DNA TGCGCCAGCAGCTTGGGGCTTTCTGGAAACACCATATATTTT. As protein: CASSLGLSGNTIYF.

This clone was recorded only once. This rearrangement joins TRBV11-3 to TRBJ2-2; TRBD1 is a possible D gene (8 bases). This CDR3 region has 17 residues. Germline-derived CDR1 and CDR2 are SGHNT and YENEEA. With 5 bases removed from V and 5 bases from J, the gap between germline ends came to 21 bases. CDR3 nucleotide sequence: TGTGCCAGCAGCCTCCAGAGCGGGACAGGCGGGACCGGGGAGCTGTTTTTT. This codes for CASSLQSGTGGTGELFF.

The chain combines TRBV5-4 with TRBJ2-1, with 7 bases matching TRBD2. Germline trimming cut 0 bases from V and 3 bases from J; bases unmatched to any gene: 3. The CDR3 is 15 amino acids. Germline V gene lookup returns CDR1 SGHNT and CDR2 YYREEE (reference sequence). The CDR3 nucleotides are TGTGCCAGCAGCTTGGGGTCGGGAGGCTACAATGAGCAGTTCTTC. This gives the protein CASSLGSGGYNEQFF.

This clone was seen a single time. This rearrangement joins TRBV3-1 (or the pseudogene TRBV3-2) to TRBJ2-5; D is possibly TRBD2 (6 bases). CDR1 LGHDT and CDR2 YNNKEL come from the germline V gene (reference sequence). This CDR3 has 13 residues. V dropped 4 bases and J dropped 5 bases, with 11 bases sitting between them. CDR3 amino acids: CASSPTSTETQYF. CDR3 DNA sequence: TGTGCCAGCAGCCCTACTAGCACGGAGACCCAGTACTTC.

In this sample, this clone turned up a few times. Other DNA variants within this sample encode the same CDR3. This chain uses TRBV12-3 or TRBV12-4 with TRBJ2-2; no clear D gene. CDR3 length equals 12 residues. V dropped 3 bases and J dropped 4 bases, with 3 bases sitting between them. The CDR3 DNA follows: TGTGCCAGCAGTTTCGGCACCGGGGAGCTGTTTTTT. This encodes CASSFGTGELFF.

The chain is built from TRBV6-5 and TRBJ2-1, with D uncertain. The CDR3 contains 14 residues. Germline loops: CDR1 MNHEY, CDR2 SVGAGI. The V and J ends lost 6 bases and 7 bases respectively, with 16 bases between them. The CDR3 reads CASSPREARNEQFF. CDR3 sequence (DNA): TGTGCCAGCAGCCCCCGCGAAGCGAGGAATGAGCAGTTCTTC.

The chain employs TRBV7-2 and TRBJ2-3; unclear D gene. The germline CDR1 and CDR2 sequences are SGHTA and FQGNSA. Between the trimmed V and J ends, which lost 6 bases and 6 bases, there was a span of 16 bases. CDR3 length: 14 amino acids. CDR3 in DNA: TGTGCCAGCAGATGGAGAGCTACTGCGGATACGCAGTATTTT. Protein: CASRWRATADTQYF.

This rearrangement joins TRBV15 to TRBJ1-2, with 7 bases identical to TRBD1. The CDR3 has 15 amino acids. With 0 bases clipped from V and 8 bases from J, the junction kept 9 bases outside the gene matches. CDR1 is LNHNV and CDR2 is YYDKDF in the germline V gene (reference sequence). CDR3 DNA: TGTGCCACCAGCAGAGATAGGGCAGGGGGAACGGGCTACACCTTC. Amino acid sequence: CATSRDRAGGTGYTF.

The J gene is TRBJ2-1, the V gene TRBV19; no clear D. The CDR3 totals 16 residues. Germline lookup yields CDR1 LNHDA and CDR2 SQIVND (reference sequence). V lost 3 bases and J 7 bases, leaving 19 bases between the germline ends. CDR3 loop: CASSILSTHLGNEQFF. Written as DNA, the CDR3 is TGTGCCAGTAGTATCCTAAGTACCCACCTAGGTAATGAGCAGTTCTTC.

The rearrangement joins TRBV19 to TRBJ2-3; TRBD1 is a possible D gene (5 bases). The germline gives CDR1 LNHDA, CDR2 SQIVND (reference sequence). V was trimmed by 4 bases and J by 4 bases, leaving 15 bases between them. The CDR3 has 15 residues. The CDR3 here is CASSNQHLGPDTQYF. CDR3 in DNA: TGTGCCAGTAGTAATCAACACCTGGGGCCAGATACGCAGTATTTT. The entire variable domain, with the rest obtained from reference TRBV19 and TRBJ2-3, is as follows: DGGITQSPKYLFRKEGQNVTLSCEQNLNHDAMYWYRQDPGQGLRLIYYSQIVNDFQKGDIAEGYSVSREKKESFPLTVTSAQKNPTAFYLCASSNQHLGPDTQYFGPGTRLTVL.

This chain links TRBV5-1 with TRBJ2-2; TRBD1 matches 7 bases. The CDR3 loop spans 15 amino acids. V lost 4 bases to trimming and J lost 0 bases; unmatched junction nucleotides: 3. The germline CDR1 and CDR2 sequences are SGHRS and YFSETQ. The CDR3 loop reads CASSRTGSNTGELFF. DNA of the CDR3: TGCGCCAGCAGCCGGACAGGCTCGAACACCGGGGAGCTGTTTTTT.

This chain uses TRBV9 with TRBJ1-6, with 9 bases identical to TRBD1. With V trimmed by 3 bases and J by 7 bases, 2 bases remained unmatched. Germline V gene sequence: CDR1 SGDLS, CDR2 YYNGEE. The CDR3 spans 14 residues. The CDR3 spells CASSATGGNSPLHF. CDR3 bases: TGTGCCAGCAGCGCGACAGGGGGGAATTCACCCCTCCACTTT.

The V gene is TRBV9, the J gene TRBJ2-5, with 12 bases lining up with TRBD2. J gave up 7 bases and V 0 bases, and 4 bases lay outside the gene matches. The germline CDR1 and CDR2 sequences are SGDLS and YYNGEE. The CDR3 is 15 amino acids. The CDR3 reads CASSVASGGARTQYF. The CDR3 nucleotides are TGTGCCAGCAGCGTAGCTAGCGGGGGGGCGCGGACCCAGTACTTC.

J is TRBJ2-1 and V is TRBV19; TRBD1 or TRBD2 may be the D gene (6 bases each). The germline V and J ends were trimmed by 3 bases and 4 bases, with 16 bases remaining between them. The CDR3 runs to 16 residues. The V gene's germline CDR1 is LNHDA and CDR2 SQIVND (reference sequence). Here the CDR3 reads CASSIPGGSLYNEQFF. As DNA, the CDR3 is TGTGCCAGTAGTATCCCCGGGGGCAGCCTTTACAATGAGCAGTTCTTC.

The V and J genes are TRBV11-2 and TRBJ2-3, with D perhaps TRBD1 or TRBD2 (6 bases each). CDR1 and CDR2 (germline): SGHAT, FQNNGV. Trimming removed 5 bases at V and 4 bases at J, with 16 bases between. There are 15 residues in the CDR3. The CDR3 here is CASSHRGVGADTQYF. DNA for the CDR3: TGTGCCAGCAGCCATAGGGGGGTAGGGGCAGATACGCAGTATTTT.

The rearrangement uses TRBV7-2 and TRBJ1-5; D is unclear. V lost 0 bases, J lost 5 bases, and 14 bases lay in between. Looked up from germline, CDR1 is SGHTA and CDR2 is FQGNSA. The CDR3 is 16 residues long. In DNA, the CDR3 is TGTGCCAGCAGCTTAGCGAGTTCCAGGATTGATCAGCCCCAGCATTTT. It yields the protein CASSLASSRIDQPQHF.

The chain is built from TRBV19 and TRBJ2-1; 8 nucleotides match TRBD1. Trimming took 10 bases from V and 5 from J; bases not matched to a gene: 7. In germline, CDR1 is LNHDA, CDR2 SQIVND (reference sequence). This CDR3 contains 13 residues. The CDR3: CATTRGQDNEQFF. The CDR3, as DNA: TGTGCCACCACCAGGGGACAGGACAATGAGCAGTTCTTC.

This clone was counted a few times. The chain combines TRBV10-3 with TRBJ2-5; 9 nucleotides line up with TRBD2. This CDR3 is 15 amino acids long. Germline-derived CDR1 and CDR2 are ENHRY and SYGVKD. The CDR3 loop reads CASRRSGGSQETQYF. The CDR3 DNA sequence: TGTGCTTCCCGCCGCAGCGGGGGGAGCCAAGAGACCCAGTACTTC.

The J gene is TRBJ1-1, the V gene TRBV3-1 (or the pseudogene TRBV3-2), with unresolved D. Germline V CDR1 and CDR2: LGHDT, YNNKEL (reference sequence). The V and J ends lost 2 bases and 0 bases respectively, with 7 bases between them. This CDR3 comprises 14 residues. The DNA for the CDR3 is TGTGCCAGCAGCCAAAAACATCTGAACACTGAAGCTTTCTTT. As protein: CASSQKHLNTEAFF.

The gene calls are TRBV27 and TRBJ2-2; TRBD2 agrees at 13 bases. Germline-derived CDR1 and CDR2 are MNHEY and SMNVEV (reference sequence). J gave up 7 bases and V 5 bases, and 4 bases lay outside the gene matches. CDR3 length: 15 residues. This CDR3 is CASSITSGRDGELFF. CDR3 bases: TGTGCCAGCAGTATAACTAGCGGGAGGGACGGGGAGCTGTTTTTT.